The clone carrying this TCR beta chain was recorded a few times. Antigen unknown. CDR1 and CDR2 (germline): SGHRS, YFSETQ. The J segment lost 8 bases and the V segment lost 4 bases, leaving 10 bases of the junction unmatched. The CDR3 spans 15 residues. The entry originates in a study of CD8 T cells in ankylosing spondylitis. The study's findings and limits: It was reported that disease-linked clones were significantly enriched in matched ankylosing spondylitis synovial fluid. Blood of patients with ankylosing spondylitis appeared to be characterized by a TCR beta motif of several highly homologous variants.

Using quantitative 5'-RACE with molecular barcodes, the authors made TCR beta libraries. Each CDR3 protein is one row after TCRdb ran MiXCR on the 5' RACE reads. This table holds fewer than 400,000 distinct CDR3 sequences, approximately 20% found once. Sequencing was done on a sample of blood, either unsorted or a sorted T cell fraction (not recorded which). V is TRBV5-1 and J is TRBJ2-1, with 9 nucleotides matching TRBD2. The origin of this receptor is a male donor with ankylosing spondylitis. CDR3 amino acids: CASSAGGGAHYEQFF. The CDR3 DNA sequence: TGCGCCAGCAGCGCGGGCGGGGGGGCACACTATGAGCAGTTCTTC.